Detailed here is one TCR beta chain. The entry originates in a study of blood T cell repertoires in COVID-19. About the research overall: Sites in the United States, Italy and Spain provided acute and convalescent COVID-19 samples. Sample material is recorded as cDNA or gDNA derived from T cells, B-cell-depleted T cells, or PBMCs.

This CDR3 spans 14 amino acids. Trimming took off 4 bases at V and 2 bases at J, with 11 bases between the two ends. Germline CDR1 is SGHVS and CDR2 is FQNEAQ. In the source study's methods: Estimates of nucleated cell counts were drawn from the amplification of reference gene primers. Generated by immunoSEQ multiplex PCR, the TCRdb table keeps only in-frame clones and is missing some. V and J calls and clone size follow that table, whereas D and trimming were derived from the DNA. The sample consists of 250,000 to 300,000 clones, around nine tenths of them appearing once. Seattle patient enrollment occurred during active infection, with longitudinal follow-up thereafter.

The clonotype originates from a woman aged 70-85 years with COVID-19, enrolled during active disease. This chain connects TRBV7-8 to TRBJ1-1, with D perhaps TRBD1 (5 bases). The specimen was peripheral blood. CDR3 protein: CASSSQGGNTEAFF. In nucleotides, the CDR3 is TGTGCCAGCAGCTCCCAGGGCGGCAACACTGAAGCTTTCTTT.